This T cell receptor (beta chain) comes out of a study of blood T cell repertoires in COVID-19 (dated by TCRdb to 2020 to 2022). Regarding the research as a whole: Samples from collaborators originated in the United States, Italy and Spain and spanned both the acute and convalescent phases of COVID-19. The sample metadata nearly always contained a de-identified subject ID, COVID-19 status, age in years and sex. Where HLA class I and class II types were available, the types were taken from metadata supplied by the sample provider, not from assay-based typing. Samples were obtained from the ongoing ImmuneRACE study (first 160 participants) and from about 1,300 subjects provided by 6 global collaborators. The repertoires were made available in a free public database intended to serve as a resource for research on the immune response to SARS-CoV-2. The prospective study material was composed of cDNA or gDNA derived from T cells, B-cell-depleted T cells, or PBMCs. The dataset comprised deeply sampled blood TCRbeta repertoires from subjects exposed to, actively infected with, or recovered from COVID-19. Overall results and qualifications from the work: How much clinical and demographic metadata was included differed by source and by participant, and the metadata was provided uncurated.

The immunoSEQ Assay, a bias-controlled multiplex PCR, was used to amplify TCRbeta CDR3 regions from genomic DNA. The authors' pipeline ran thus. The number of nucleated cells in each sample was estimated from the amplification of reference gene primers within the assay. To quantify the absolute abundance of each unique TCRbeta CDR3 rearrangement, sequence reads were collapsed and filtered. For each sample, productive Simpson clonality was calculated by taking the square root of Simpson's diversity index across productive rearrangements. TCRdb carries this immuneACCESS record with in-frame sequences only. Its versions omit some clonotypes, under half of them owing to an unresolved V gene in the studies checked, with the rest unexplained. V and J calls and clone size follow that table, whereas D and trimming were derived from the DNA. The sample profile shows nearly 350,000 clones; approximately 82% of them were found once. The ten top clones hold 2.5% to 3.5% of the sample.

A remark on this clone: This clone's antigen is unknown. No base-level quality is on record; no much larger clone is a single base apart.

CDR1 and CDR2 (SGHTA, FQGTGA) derive from the germline V gene. Taken from cysteine to phenylalanine, the CDR3 has 15 residues. Kept here is only the CDR3 DNA, which spans 45 bases and is read in frame from base 1. V loses 0 bases, J loses 2 bases, and the germline ends lie 11 bases apart. Each collaborating institution followed its own protocols to collect whole blood in K2EDTA tubes. For TCRbeta analysis, collaborator samples were shipped as frozen whole blood, as isolated PBMCs, or as DNA extracted from either sample type. This sequence originates from a man aged 25-40 years with active or convalescent COVID-19. Sequencing input: peripheral blood. Rearrangement joined TRBV7-3 to TRBJ2-7; TRBD1 is a possible D gene, resting on 6 matching bases. The sequence in DNA is TGTGCCAGCAGCTTAACGCCCAGGGGAACCTACGAGCAGTACTTC. Translated, it reads CASSLTPRGTYEQYF.